Following are 10 T cell receptor beta chains from one sample sequenced in a study of post-analysis software for immune sequencing data. Study-wide results and limits: When patients were compared with controls, 4 or 5 TRBV segments were more frequent, TRBV5-6, TRBV5-1 and TRBV20-1 among them.

These receptors have no known antigen. Unique molecular identifiers had been added to the TCR beta cDNA libraries. TCRdb redid the calling of the PCR reads with MiXCR, one entry per CDR3 protein. The repertoire holds over 700,000 distinct CDR3 sequences, with about 32% as singletons. The sample comprised blood. The receptors shown here come from a girl under 18 with multiple sclerosis.

This clonotype has more than one count but fewer than ten. The chain joins TRBV7-2 to TRBJ2-3; 11 bases agree with TRBD1. J gave up 0 bases and V 6 bases, and 8 bases lay outside the gene matches. The CDR3 is 17 amino acids. CDR1 SGHTA and CDR2 FQGNSA come from the germline V gene. The CDR3 sequence: CASRRGQGAFSTDTQYF. The DNA of the CDR3 is TGTGCCAGCAGACGAGGACAGGGGGCTTTTAGCACAGATACGCAGTATTTT.

This chain uses TRBV6-5 with TRBJ2-2, with 7 bases matching TRBD2. Germline V lookup: CDR1 MNHEY, CDR2 SVGAGI. The CDR3 runs 13 residues. V shed 5 bases, J shed 9 bases, and the junction held 6 bases outside the gene matches. The CDR3 DNA sequence: TGTGCCAGCAGTGCGCGGGGGTTGCGGGAGCTGTTTTTT. It encodes CASSARGLRELFF.

This clonotype has just a few counts. This chain links TRBV9 with TRBJ1-2; no reliable D call. Germline V gene sequence: CDR1 SGDLS, CDR2 YYNGEE. This CDR3 contains 16 residues. Trimming took off 3 bases at V and 0 bases at J, with 15 bases between the two ends. This CDR3 is CASSAGTRKTNYGYTF. CDR3 DNA: TGTGCCAGCAGCGCGGGTACCAGGAAAACTAACTATGGCTACACCTTC.

This clonotype was observed many times. The J gene is TRBJ2-7, the V gene TRBV20-1; 7 positions match TRBD2. This CDR3 spans 13 amino acids. Germline lookup yields CDR1 DFQATT and CDR2 SNEGSKA (reference sequence). V gave up 6 bases and J gave up 0 bases; unmatched junction bases: 5. The CDR3: CSASGTTSYEQYF. CDR3 in DNA: TGCAGTGCGAGCGGGACTACCTCCTACGAGCAGTACTTC.

This clonotype was counted ten times or more. This rearrangement joins TRBV12-5 to TRBJ2-1, with D tentatively TRBD2 (5 bases). The CDR3 is 13 residues long. Trimming cost V 5 bases and J 6 bases, with 11 bases left between them. The V gene's germline CDR1 is LGHNT and CDR2 FRNRAP. The CDR3 reads CASGLDAGNEQFF. CDR3 DNA: TGTGCTAGTGGTCTAGACGCGGGCAATGAGCAGTTCTTC.

V usage is TRBV9 and J usage is TRBJ1-4; D is perhaps TRBD1 (5 bases). The CDR3 is 15 residues long. Germline CDR1 reads SGDLS; CDR2 reads YYNGEE. V lost 4 bases and J lost 8, with 18 bases in between. CDR3 sequence reads: CASSLQVGVQEKLFF. The CDR3 coding sequence is TGTGCCAGCAGCCTCCAGGTGGGGGTGCAAGAAAAACTGTTTTTT.

The chain links TRBV28 to TRBJ2-1, with TRBD1 identical over 7 bases. Germline values: CDR1 MDHEN, CDR2 SYDVKM. There are 16 residues in the CDR3. The V segment lost 4 bases and the J segment 0 bases; nucleotides outside the gene matches: 6. The CDR3 DNA sequence: TGTGCCAGCAGTTACCAACCAGGGGGCTCCTACAATGAGCAGTTCTTC. Its protein is CASSYQPGGSYNEQFF.

The rearrangement uses TRBV20-1 and TRBJ2-1, with a tentative D call TRBD1 (6 bases). This CDR3 comprises 13 residues. Trimming shortened V by 5 bases and J by 8 bases, and 16 bases separated the two germline ends. Germline V gene data show CDR1 as DFQATT and CDR2 as SNEGSKA (reference sequence). In DNA form, the CDR3 reads TGCAGTGCTCGTCCGTTGGGGGCCGATGAGCAGTTCTTC. The encoded protein is CSARPLGADEQFF.

This sequence joins TRBV5-5 and TRBJ2-5; no definite D call. V gave up 2 bases and J gave up 3 bases, with 5 bases separating them. This CDR3 has 12 residues. The germline V gene encodes CDR1 SGHKS and CDR2 YYEKEE (reference sequence). CDR3 in DNA: TGTGCCAGCAGCTTCGACAAAGAGACCCAGTACTTC. This sequence encodes CASSFDKETQYF.

This clonotype came up once. Written as DNA, the CDR3 is TGTGCCAGCAGCCTCAGTTGGGGACAGGGGTTTTCTGAAGCTTTCTTT. Translation gives CASSLSWGQGFSEAFF. J is TRBJ1-1 and V is TRBV7-9; 10 bases agree with TRBD1. The CDR3 is 16 residues long. Looked up from germline, CDR1 is SEHNR and CDR2 is FQNEAQ (reference sequence). V shed 5 bases, J shed 6 bases, and the junction held 12 bases outside the gene matches.